This T cell receptor beta chain is drawn from a study of T cells after yellow fever vaccination. This clonotype was found many times. The antigen is unknown. V lost 10 bases and J lost 6; bases outside the gene matches: 9. CDR3 size: 13 residues. Germline assignment: CDR1 LNHDA and CDR2 SQIVND (reference sequence). Overall study results and limits: Among primary-vaccination clones, most reappeared after the booster, at roughly 96% for CD4 and roughly 88% for CD8. Abundant clonotypes from the bulk population could get into FACS-sorted repertoires as contaminants.

From the 5' RACE reads, TCRdb called clonotypes with MiXCR, one entry per CDR3 protein. Of more than 200,000 distinct CDR3 sequences in the sample, approximately 3.8% are singletons; the top ten hold 15% to 20%. The origin of this receptor is a man aged 18-30 years who received the YFV17D yellow fever vaccine. The chain employs TRBV19 and TRBJ2-4; 7 bases map to TRBD1. The input for sequencing was PBMCs, taken 15 days after the yellow fever booster vaccination. CDR3 nucleotide sequence: TGTGCCACCGGTGAACAGGGGTCAAACATTCAGTACTTC. It is translated as CATGEQGSNIQYF.